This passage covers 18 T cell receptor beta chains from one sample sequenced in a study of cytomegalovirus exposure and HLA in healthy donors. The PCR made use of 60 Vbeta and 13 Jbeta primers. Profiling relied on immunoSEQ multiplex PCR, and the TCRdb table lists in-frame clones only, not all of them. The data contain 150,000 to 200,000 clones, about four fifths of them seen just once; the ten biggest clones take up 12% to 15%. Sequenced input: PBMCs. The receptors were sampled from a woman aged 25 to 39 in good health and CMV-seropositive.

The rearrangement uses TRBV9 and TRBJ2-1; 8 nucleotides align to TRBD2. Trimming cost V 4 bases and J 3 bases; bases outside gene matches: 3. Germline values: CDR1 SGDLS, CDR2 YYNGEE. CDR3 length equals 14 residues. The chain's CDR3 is CASSTSGDYNEQFF. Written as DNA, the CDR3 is TGTGCCAGCAGCACTAGCGGAGACTACAATGAGCAGTTCTTC.

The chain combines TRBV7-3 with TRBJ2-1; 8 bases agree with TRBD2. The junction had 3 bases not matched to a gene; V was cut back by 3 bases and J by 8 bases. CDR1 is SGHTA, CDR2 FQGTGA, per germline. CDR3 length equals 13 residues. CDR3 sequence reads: CASSFQLADEQFF. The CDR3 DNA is TGTGCCAGCAGCTTCCAACTAGCGGATGAGCAGTTCTTC.

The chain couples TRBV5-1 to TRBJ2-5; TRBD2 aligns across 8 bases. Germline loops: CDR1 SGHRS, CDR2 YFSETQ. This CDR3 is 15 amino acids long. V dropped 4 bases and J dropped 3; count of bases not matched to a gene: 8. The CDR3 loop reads CASSREGRAEETQYF. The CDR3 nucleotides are TGCGCCAGCAGCCGGGAGGGGAGAGCAGAAGAGACCCAGTACTTC.

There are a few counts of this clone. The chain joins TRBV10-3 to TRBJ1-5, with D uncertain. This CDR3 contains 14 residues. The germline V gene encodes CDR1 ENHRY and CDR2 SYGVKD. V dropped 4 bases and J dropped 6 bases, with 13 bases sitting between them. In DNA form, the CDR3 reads TGTGCCATCAGTGCGCCGGGATCGGGTCAGCCCCAGCATTTT. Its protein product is CAISAPGSGQPQHF.

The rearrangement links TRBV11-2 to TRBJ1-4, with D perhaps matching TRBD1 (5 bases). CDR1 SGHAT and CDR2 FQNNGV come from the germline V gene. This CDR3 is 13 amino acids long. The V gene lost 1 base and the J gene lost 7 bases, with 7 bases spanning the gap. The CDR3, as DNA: TGTGCCAGCAGCTTAGTGGGGCGTGAAAAACTGTTTTTT. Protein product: CASSLVGREKLFF.

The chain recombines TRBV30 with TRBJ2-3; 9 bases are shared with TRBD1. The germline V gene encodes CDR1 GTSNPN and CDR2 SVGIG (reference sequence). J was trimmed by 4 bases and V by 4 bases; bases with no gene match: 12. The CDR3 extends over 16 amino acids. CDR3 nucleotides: TGTGCCTGGAAGAAATCGACAGGGGGAATATCAGATACGCAGTATTTT. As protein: CAWKKSTGGISDTQYF.

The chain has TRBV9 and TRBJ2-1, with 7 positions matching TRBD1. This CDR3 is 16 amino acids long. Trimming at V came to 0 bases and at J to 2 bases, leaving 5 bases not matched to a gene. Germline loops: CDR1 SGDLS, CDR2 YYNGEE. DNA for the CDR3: TGTGCCAGCAGCGTAGGGGACAGACCGACCTACAATGAGCAGTTCTTC. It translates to CASSVGDRPTYNEQFF.

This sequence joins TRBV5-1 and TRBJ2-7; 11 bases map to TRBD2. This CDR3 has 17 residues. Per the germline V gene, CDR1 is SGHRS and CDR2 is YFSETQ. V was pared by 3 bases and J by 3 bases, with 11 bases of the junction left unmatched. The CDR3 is CASSSQPLAGGFYEQYF. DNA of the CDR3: TGCGCCAGCAGCTCCCAACCTCTAGCGGGGGGTTTCTACGAGCAGTACTTC.

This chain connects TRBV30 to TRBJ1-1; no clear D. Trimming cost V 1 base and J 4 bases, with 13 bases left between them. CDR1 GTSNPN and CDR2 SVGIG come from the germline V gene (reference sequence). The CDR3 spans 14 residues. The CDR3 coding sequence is TGTGCCTGGAGTGGGCTCGGGATGGGCACTGAAGCTTTCTTT. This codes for CAWSGLGMGTEAFF.

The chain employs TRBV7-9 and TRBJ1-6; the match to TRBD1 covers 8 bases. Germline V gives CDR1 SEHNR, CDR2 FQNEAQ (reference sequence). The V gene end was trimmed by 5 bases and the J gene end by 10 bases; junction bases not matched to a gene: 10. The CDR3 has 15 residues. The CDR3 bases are TGTGCCAGCAGCGTATCGACAGGGGTCGGGTCACCCCTCCACTTT. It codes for CASSVSTGVGSPLHF.

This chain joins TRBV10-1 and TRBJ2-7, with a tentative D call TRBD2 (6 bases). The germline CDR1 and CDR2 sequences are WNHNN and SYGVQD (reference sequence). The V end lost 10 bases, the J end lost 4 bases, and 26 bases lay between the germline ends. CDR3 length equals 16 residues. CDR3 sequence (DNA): TGCGCCAACCGCCCTAGCGCGGCCAAGAGGGTGTACGAGCAGTACTTC. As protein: CANRPSAAKRVYEQYF.

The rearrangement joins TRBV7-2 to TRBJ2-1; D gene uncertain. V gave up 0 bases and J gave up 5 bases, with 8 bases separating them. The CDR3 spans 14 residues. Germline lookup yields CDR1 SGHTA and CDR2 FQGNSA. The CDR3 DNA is TGTGCCAGCAGCTTAGCGGCGGTCGACAATGAGCAGTTCTTC. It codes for CASSLAAVDNEQFF.

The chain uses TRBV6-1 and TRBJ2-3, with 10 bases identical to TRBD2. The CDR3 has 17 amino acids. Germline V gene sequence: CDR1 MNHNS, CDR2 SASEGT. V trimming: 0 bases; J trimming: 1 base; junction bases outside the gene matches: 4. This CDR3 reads CASSEASGGAGTDTQYF. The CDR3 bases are TGTGCCAGCAGTGAAGCCAGCGGGGGGGCAGGCACAGATACGCAGTATTTT.

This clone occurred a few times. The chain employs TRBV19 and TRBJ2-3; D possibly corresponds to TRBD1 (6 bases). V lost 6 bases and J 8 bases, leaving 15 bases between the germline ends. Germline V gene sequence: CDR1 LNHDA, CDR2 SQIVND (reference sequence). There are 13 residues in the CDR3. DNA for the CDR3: TGTGCCAGTAGCAGGCGCTCCAGGGGTACGCAGTATTTT. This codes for CASSRRSRGTQYF.

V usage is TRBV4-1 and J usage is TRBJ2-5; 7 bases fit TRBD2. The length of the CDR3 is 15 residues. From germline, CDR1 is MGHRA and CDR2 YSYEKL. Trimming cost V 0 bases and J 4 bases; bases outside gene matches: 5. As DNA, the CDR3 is TGCGCCAGCAGCCAAGATCAATGGGGGGGAGAGACCCAGTACTTC. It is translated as CASSQDQWGGETQYF.

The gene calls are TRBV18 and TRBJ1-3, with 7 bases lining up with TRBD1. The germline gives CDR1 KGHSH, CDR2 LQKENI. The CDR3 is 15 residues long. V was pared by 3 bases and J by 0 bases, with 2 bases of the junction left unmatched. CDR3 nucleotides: TGTGCCAGCTCACCTGACAGGGACTCTGGAAACACCATATATTTT. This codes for CASSPDRDSGNTIYF. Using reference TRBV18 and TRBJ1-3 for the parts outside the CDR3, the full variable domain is NAGVMQNPRHLVRRRGQEARLRCSPMKGHSHVYWYRQLPEEGLKFMVYLQKENIIDESGMPKERFSAEFPKEGPSILRIQQVVRGDSAAYFCASSPDRDSGNTIYFGEGSWLTVV.

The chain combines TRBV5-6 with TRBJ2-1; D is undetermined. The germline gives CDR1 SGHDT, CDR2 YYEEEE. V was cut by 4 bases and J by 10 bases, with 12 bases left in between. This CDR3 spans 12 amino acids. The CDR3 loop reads CASSLGEPEQFF. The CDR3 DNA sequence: TGTGCCAGCAGCCTAGGAGAGCCAGAGCAGTTCTTC.

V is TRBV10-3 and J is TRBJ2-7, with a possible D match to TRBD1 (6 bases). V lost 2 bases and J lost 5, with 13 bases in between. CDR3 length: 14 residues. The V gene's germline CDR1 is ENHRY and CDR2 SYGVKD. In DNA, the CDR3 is TGTGCCATCAGTGAGCACACTACAGGGAACGAGCAGTACTTC. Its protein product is CAISEHTTGNEQYF.